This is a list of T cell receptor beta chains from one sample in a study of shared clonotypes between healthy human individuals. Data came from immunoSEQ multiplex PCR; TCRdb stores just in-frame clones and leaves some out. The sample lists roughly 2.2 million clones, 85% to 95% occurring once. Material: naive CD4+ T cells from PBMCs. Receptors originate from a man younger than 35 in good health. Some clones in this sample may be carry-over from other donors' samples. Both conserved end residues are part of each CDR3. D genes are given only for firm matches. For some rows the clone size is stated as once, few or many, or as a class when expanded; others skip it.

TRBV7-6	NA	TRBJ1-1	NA	CASSLSFRTEAFF	TGTGCCAGCAGCTTATCCTTTAGGACTGAAGCTTTCTTT
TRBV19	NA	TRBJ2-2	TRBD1	CASQGQGSTGELFF	TGTGCCAGTCAAGGACAGGGCTCCACCGGGGAGCTGTTTTTT
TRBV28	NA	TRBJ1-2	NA	CASSPIVGSGYTF	TGTGCCAGCAGTCCTATTGTGGGAAGTGGCTACACCTTC
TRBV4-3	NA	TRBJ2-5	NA	CASSQRGWETQYF	TGCGCCAGCAGCCAGAGGGGATGGGAGACCCAGTACTTC
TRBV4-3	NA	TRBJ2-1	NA	CASSQDLAASPYNEQFF	TGCGCCAGCAGCCAAGATTTGGCGGCGTCCCCCTACAATGAGCAGTTCTTC
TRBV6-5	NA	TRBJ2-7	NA	CASSYSWERLHEQYF	TGTGCCAGCAGTTACTCGTGGGAGCGGCTCCACGAGCAGTACTTC
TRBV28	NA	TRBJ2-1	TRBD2	CASSPLPGLAVNEQFF	TGTGCCAGCAGTCCACTCCCCGGACTAGCGGTTAATGAGCAGTTCTTC
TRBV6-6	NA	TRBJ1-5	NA	CASRAGPLGNQPQHF	TGTGCCAGCAGGGCAGGCCCTCTGGGCAATCAGCCCCAGCATTTT
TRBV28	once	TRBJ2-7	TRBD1	CASTFGPDRSSYEQYF	TGTGCCAGCACCTTCGGTCCGGACAGGTCCTCCTACGAGCAGTACTTC
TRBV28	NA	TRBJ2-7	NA	CASRYSGATVYEQYF	TGTGCCAGCAGGTATAGCGGAGCCACGGTCTACGAGCAGTACTTC
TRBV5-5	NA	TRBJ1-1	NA	CASSSLGLGSTEAFF	TGTGCCAGCAGCTCCTTGGGCCTCGGGAGCACTGAAGCTTTCTTT
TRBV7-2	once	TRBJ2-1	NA	CASSLGSEQFF	TGTGCCAGCAGCCTCGGGAGTGAGCAGTTCTTC
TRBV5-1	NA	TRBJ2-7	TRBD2	CASSLDAGGPYEQYF	TGCGCCAGCAGCTTAGATGCGGGAGGGCCCTACGAGCAGTACTTC
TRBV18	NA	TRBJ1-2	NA	CASSPPSIDYGYTF	TGTGCCAGCTCACCCCCCTCGATAGATTATGGCTACACCTTC
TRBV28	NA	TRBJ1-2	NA	CASSYGGNNYGYTF	TGTGCCAGCAGTTATGGGGGGAATAACTATGGCTACACCTTC
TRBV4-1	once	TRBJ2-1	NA	CASSQGVQGPKSHEQFF	TGCGCCAGCAGCCAAGGAGTCCAGGGACCGAAAAGCCATGAGCAGTTCTTC
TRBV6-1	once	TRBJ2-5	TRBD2	CASRPSGQETQYF	TGTGCCAGCAGGCCTAGCGGGCAAGAGACCCAGTACTTC
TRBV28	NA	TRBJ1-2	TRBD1	CAPSGGYGYTF	TGTGCCCCCTCAGGGGGCTATGGCTACACCTTC
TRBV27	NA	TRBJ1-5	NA	CASSPLRGDNQPQHF	TGTGCCAGCAGTCCGCTCAGGGGAGACAATCAGCCCCAGCATTTT
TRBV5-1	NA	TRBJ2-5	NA	CASSSGGGGPETQYF	TGCGCCAGCAGCTCAGGAGGGGGAGGGCCTGAGACCCAGTACTTC
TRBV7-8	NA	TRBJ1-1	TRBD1	CASSPKKGAAPDYEAFF	TGTGCCAGCAGCCCAAAAAAGGGGGCGGCTCCTGATTATGAAGCTTTCTTT
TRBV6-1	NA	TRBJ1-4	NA	CASTGKASTNEKLFF	TGTGCCAGCACGGGAAAGGCCTCAACTAATGAAAAACTGTTTTTT
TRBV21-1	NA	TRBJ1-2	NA	CASSKGVKRWSYGYTF	TGTGCCAGCAGCAAGGGAGTTAAGAGGTGGAGCTATGGCTACACCTTC
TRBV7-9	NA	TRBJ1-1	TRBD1	CASSLVGGVTEAFF	TGTGCCAGCAGCTTAGTAGGGGGCGTAACTGAAGCTTTCTTT
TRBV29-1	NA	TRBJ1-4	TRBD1	CSVRSGTANEKLFF	TGCAGCGTTCGTTCCGGGACAGCAAATGAAAAACTGTTTTTT
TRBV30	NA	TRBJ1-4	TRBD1	CGGGQGFATNEKLFF	TGTGGTGGGGGACAGGGGTTTGCAACTAATGAAAAACTGTTTTTT
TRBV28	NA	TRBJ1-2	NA	CASSQDTYYGYTF	TGTGCCAGCAGCCAGGACACCTACTATGGCTACACCTTC